This is a list of T cell receptor beta chains from one sample in a study of CD8 T cells in ankylosing spondylitis. Using its own MiXCR run on the 5' RACE reads, TCRdb lists one record per CDR3 protein. The repertoire has about 130,000 distinct CDR3 sequences, around 7% of them found once; the top ten carry 10% to 15%. The sequencing sample was made of blood, either unsorted or a sorted T cell fraction (not recorded which). Source of these receptors: a male donor with ankylosing spondylitis or in good health (not recorded which). Each CDR3 is given with its conserved first and last residue. D genes are given only for firm matches. Size is omitted from some rows. Given values are once, few, many or a class for expanded clones.

CDR3 DNA	CDR3 protein	J gene	V gene	clone size	D gene
TGCAGCGTTGCGGGCGGGACAGACACTTACAATGAGCAGTTCTTC	CSVAGGTDTYNEQFF	TRBJ2-1	TRBV29-1	many	.
TGCAGTGCTACCGATACCGCGAGCGGCCTGCGACGGGATACGCAGTATTTT	CSATDTASGLRRDTQYF	TRBJ2-3	TRBV20-1	many	.
TGTGCCAGCAATCGGGCCAGCCAGAACACTGAAGCTTTCTTT	CASNRASQNTEAFF	TRBJ1-1	TRBV5-5	few	.
TGTGCCAGCAGCCGGACAGGGAGTGGCTACGAGCAGTACTTC	CASSRTGSGYEQYF	TRBJ2-7	TRBV3-1	many	TRBD1
TGTGCCAGCAGTTTCTCAGGGGCCGAGCAGTACTTC	CASSFSGAEQYF	TRBJ2-7	TRBV12-3/TRBV12-4	many	.
TGTGCCAGCAGTTTGGCGGGACGGCTCTCTGGGGCCAACGTCCTGACTTTC	CASSLAGRLSGANVLTF	TRBJ2-6	TRBV12-3/TRBV12-4	large	.
TGTGCCAGCAGTTTCGGGCTAGCGGGGGGGACTGGCGGGGAGCTGTTTTTT	CASSFGLAGGTGGELFF	TRBJ2-2	TRBV12-3/TRBV12-4	many	TRBD2
TGTGCCAGCAGCCAACCAGCGGGGGGGCGCCAAGAGACCCAGTACTTC	CASSQPAGGRQETQYF	TRBJ2-5	TRBV4-2	many	TRBD2
TGTGCCAGCAGCCAAGCGCAGGCCAACTACGAGCAGTACTTC	CASSQAQANYEQYF	TRBJ2-7	TRBV7-3	many	.
TGCAGTGCCGCCCCGACGAAGAACACTGAAGCTTTCTTT	CSAAPTKNTEAFF	TRBJ1-1	TRBV20-1	few	.
TGTGCCAGCAGTCTCGGGACAGGCGGACCCACTAACTATGGCTACACCTTC	CASSLGTGGPTNYGYTF	TRBJ1-2	TRBV28	many	TRBD1
TGCGCCAGCAGCCCCACCAGACCCGGGGATGAGCAGTTCTTC	CASSPTRPGDEQFF	TRBJ2-1	TRBV5-1	many	.
TGTGCCAGCAGTTTCTCTGCAGGGCGATCAGAGACCCAGTACTTC	CASSFSAGRSETQYF	TRBJ2-5	TRBV27	.	.
TGTGCCACCAGTGATCCTCTGCCGGGGGGCCACTACAATGAGCAGTTCTTC	CATSDPLPGGHYNEQFF	TRBJ2-1	TRBV24-1	few	.
TGTGCCAGCAGCTTGAGGGTGGGCCAGCCCCAGCATTTT	CASSLRVGQPQHF	TRBJ1-5	TRBV5-6	many	.
TGCGCCAGCAGCTTGGATCCGCGGTCCTCCTATGGCTACACCTTC	CASSLDPRSSYGYTF	TRBJ1-2	TRBV5-1	many	.
TGTGCCAGCAGCTTACTAGCGGGGAGGGAGACCCAGTACTTC	CASSLLAGRETQYF	TRBJ2-5	TRBV7-2	few	TRBD2
TGTGCCAGCAGTGAATTCACAAGCTACAATGAGCAGTTCTTC	CASSEFTSYNEQFF	TRBJ2-1	TRBV25-1	many	.
TGTGCCAGCAGCTTAGGACTAGCGGGCCCCCAAGAGACCCAGTACTTC	CASSLGLAGPQETQYF	TRBJ2-5	TRBV7-2	many	TRBD2
TGCGCCAGCAGCTTGGGACAGTGGGGGTACACTGAAGCTTTCTTT	CASSLGQWGYTEAFF	TRBJ1-1	TRBV5-1	many	.
TGCAGCGTTGTACGGAACAGAGGATCCTACGAGCAGTACTTC	CSVVRNRGSYEQYF	TRBJ2-7	TRBV29-1	many	.
TGCAGTGCAAGCCTTCCGGATCGTAACACTGAAGCTTTCTTT	CSASLPDRNTEAFF	TRBJ1-1	TRBV20-1	many	.
TGCGCCAGCAAATCTGCGAGGGACTCCGGGGAGCTGTTTTTT	CASKSARDSGELFF	TRBJ2-2	TRBV5-1	many	.
TGTGCCAGCAGCCTCGTGGGGACGGTTAATCAGCCCCAGCATTTT	CASSLVGTVNQPQHF	TRBJ1-5	TRBV12-3/TRBV12-4	many	.
TGTGCCAGCAGCTTAGTGGACGCGAGCTCCTACGAGCAGTACTTC	CASSLVDASSYEQYF	TRBJ2-7	TRBV7-2	many	.
TGCGCCAGCAGCTTGGTCGCAACGAACACCGGGGAGCTGTTTTTT	CASSLVATNTGELFF	TRBJ2-2	TRBV5-1	many	.
TGTGCCAGCTCACCGACAGGGCGCGACACTGAAGCTTTCTTT	CASSPTGRDTEAFF	TRBJ1-1	TRBV18	many	TRBD1
TGCAGTGCTAGGGGACCCCGCTCTGGAAACACCATATATTTT	CSARGPRSGNTIYF	TRBJ1-3	TRBV20-1	many	.
TGCAGTGCTAGACCTCTAACTCCGGACTCCTCCCGTTCGACCCAGTACTTC	CSARPLTPDSSRSTQYF	TRBJ2-5	TRBV20-1	many	.
TGCGCCAGCAGCTTGTCTAGCCGTTTTGGGGAAGAGACCCAGTACTTC	CASSLSSRFGEETQYF	TRBJ2-5	TRBV5-1	few	.
TGTGCCAGCAGACCAAACGGGGCATATGGAAACACCATATATTTT	CASRPNGAYGNTIYF	TRBJ1-3	TRBV2	.	.
TGCAGTGCTAGTCCCCACCACACGGAGACCCAGTACTTC	CSASPHHTETQYF	TRBJ2-5	TRBV20-1	.	.
TGTGCCAGCAGCTTAGCGCTATACAACAATGAGCAGTTCTTC	CASSLALYNNEQFF	TRBJ2-1	TRBV7-2	many	.
TGTGCCAGTAGTTCCCAGATCGTTAGAGGCACTGAAGCTTTCTTT	CASSSQIVRGTEAFF	TRBJ1-1	TRBV19	many	.
TGCAGTGCTAGAGAGGAGGGGTACGAGCAGTACTTC	CSAREEGYEQYF	TRBJ2-7	TRBV20-1	many	.
TGCAGTGCTGGTCAACCCAGCTACGAGCAGTACTTC	CSAGQPSYEQYF	TRBJ2-7	TRBV20-1	many	.
TGTGCCAGCAGTCGGGACAGTGTCTACAATGAGCAGTTCTTC	CASSRDSVYNEQFF	TRBJ2-1	TRBV12-3/TRBV12-4	many	TRBD1
TGCAGTGCCACGGACAGTACCTTTTCCAATCAGCCCCAGCATTTT	CSATDSTFSNQPQHF	TRBJ1-5	TRBV20-1	many	.
TGCAGCGTTAGGAGGGTGAACACTGAAGCTTTCTTT	CSVRRVNTEAFF	TRBJ1-1	TRBV29-1	many	.
TGCAGCGTCCCAATAACTAGCGCCAGCTCCTACAATGAGCAGTTCTTC	CSVPITSASSYNEQFF	TRBJ2-1	TRBV29-1	many	TRBD2
TGCAGTGCTAGAGAGGCTAGCGGGCCCCCGAACACCGGGGAGCTGTTTTTT	CSAREASGPPNTGELFF	TRBJ2-2	TRBV20-1	.	TRBD2
TGTGCCAGCAACGAGGCGGGCGAGCAGTACTTC	CASNEAGEQYF	TRBJ2-7	TRBV12-3/TRBV12-4	many	.
TGCGCCAGCAGCCCCCCCCGGGACAACCCAGCCAAAAACATTCAGTACTTC	CASSPPRDNPAKNIQYF	TRBJ2-4	TRBV5-1	many	.
TGTGCCAGCAGCGTTGACGGTACTAATGAAAAACTGTTTTTT	CASSVDGTNEKLFF	TRBJ1-4	TRBV9	many	.
TGTGCCAGCAGCCAAGCTAAGGTGGTATATGAGCAGTTCTTC	CASSQAKVVYEQFF	TRBJ2-1	TRBV3-1	.	.
TGTGCCAGCAGCTCGGGCCCCGGGACCCACCGAAACACCATATATTTT	CASSSGPGTHRNTIYF	TRBJ1-3	TRBV7-8	many	.
TGTGCCAGCAGTCCCCGACAGGGCAATCAGCCCCAGCATTTT	CASSPRQGNQPQHF	TRBJ1-5	TRBV12-3/TRBV12-4	many	.
TGCAGCGTTGCTCAGGGGCCACTTAACTATGGCTACACCTTC	CSVAQGPLNYGYTF	TRBJ1-2	TRBV29-1	few	.
TGCGCCAGCAGCTATTCGGGGGGGGCATTTACTGAAGCTTTCTTT	CASSYSGGAFTEAFF	TRBJ1-1	TRBV5-1	many	.
TGCAGTGCTACTCTGGGTATGCGCTACGAGCAGTACTTC	CSATLGMRYEQYF	TRBJ2-7	TRBV20-1	many	.
TGCGCCAGCAGCTTGGGGCCGGGACAGAATCAGCCCCAGCATTTT	CASSLGPGQNQPQHF	TRBJ1-5	TRBV5-1	few	TRBD1
TGCGCCAGCAGCTTAAGGAGCGGGGGCAATGAGCAGTTCTTC	CASSLRSGGNEQFF	TRBJ2-1	TRBV5-1	many	TRBD2
TGTGCCATCAGGATGGGACAGAACCAAGAGACCCAGTACTTC	CAIRMGQNQETQYF	TRBJ2-5	TRBV10-3	many	TRBD1
TGCGCCAGCAGCTTGGGTCAAGGGGACAATTCACCCCTCCACTTT	CASSLGQGDNSPLHF	TRBJ1-6	TRBV5-1	many	.
TGTGCCAGCAGCTCCACCTTTTTGACCGAGCAGTACTTC	CASSSTFLTEQYF	TRBJ2-7	TRBV7-3	few	.